This TCR beta chain stems from a study of T cells in Graves' hyperthyroidism and ophthalmopathy. This clonotype occurred a few times. RNA transcripts gave rise to amplified TCR beta CDR3 regions. Primed by the HTBI set, a first-round RT-PCR was run on the TCR CDR3. Each CDR3 protein gets one entry after TCRdb re-called the multiplex PCR reads with MiXCR. The profile shows 500,000 or so distinct CDR3 sequences, over 15% of them singletons. Criteria for exclusion of patients were uncontrolled infection, other autoimmune disease, pregnancy or lactation. The sequenced material came from blood. The receptor was isolated from a woman under 30 with Graves' ophthalmopathy.

CDR3 sequence (DNA): TGTGCCAGCAGCTCAAACAGGGCTAGCTCCTACAATGAGCAGTTCTTC. This codes for CASSSNRASSYNEQFF. The genes are TRBV7-9 and TRBJ2-1, with D tentatively TRBD1 (6 bases). The CDR3 contains 16 residues. Germline V gives CDR1 SEHNR, CDR2 FQNEAQ (reference sequence). V was clipped by 4 bases and J by 0 bases, with 13 bases between them.